A single sample gave rise to the 21 T cell receptor beta chains below, sequenced in a study of vaccination effects on CD4 cells after COVID-19. In the ViraFEST assay, antigen-specific CD4+ clonotypes were identified by expansion after peptide-pool stimulation. Subsequent to a culture period of 10 to 11 days, CD4+ T cells were isolated. PCR confirmed that the person was infected with SARS-CoV-2 between March and December 2020. Sequencing was performed with immunoSEQ multiplex PCR; in TCRdb, only in-frame clones are kept and a portion is missing. The repertoire holds around 47,000 clones, roughly 70% seen once, with over 25% in the top ten. These receptors have no identified antigens. This sample comprised CD4+ T cells from PBMCs cultured with a peptide pool, obtained before COVID-19 vaccination. The receptors derive from a human donor who had a prior SARS-CoV-2 infection.

V gene TRBV14 combines with J gene TRBJ1-5, with 8 positions matching TRBD1. This CDR3 has 17 amino acids. Trimming removed 6 bases from V and 1 base from J; junction bases left unmatched: 11. Germline V gene data show CDR1 as SGHDN and CDR2 as FVKESK. The CDR3 nucleotides are TGTGCCAGCAGTCAACGGGTACAGGGGGAAAGCAATCAGCCCCAGCATTTT. It translates to CASSQRVQGESNQPQHF.

This clone appeared once. The chain joins TRBV21-1 to TRBJ2-5; the table's D call TRBD2 went unverified against the DNA. TRBV21-1 is flagged as a pseudogene. This CDR3 region has 16 residues. CDR3 amino acids: CASSKSGAGANETQYF. The CDR3 DNA reads TGTGCCAGCAGCAAATCTGGGGCGGGAGCTAATGAGACCCAGTACTTC.

This clone was seen only a few times. For the CDR3, the DNA is TGTGCCAGCTCACCACCGTCGCGGGCGGACCAAAACATTCAGTACTTC. Protein: CASSPPSRADQNIQYF. This chain connects TRBV18 to TRBJ2-4, with D possibly being TRBD2 (5 bases). V was shortened by 0 bases and J by 5 bases, with 14 bases between the two germline ends. This CDR3 contains 16 residues. Germline assignment: CDR1 KGHSH and CDR2 LQKENI.

This clone was seen a handful of times. The chain couples TRBV14 to TRBJ2-5; TRBD2 aligns across 9 bases. The CDR3 length is 16 residues. The ends lost 1 base at V and 2 bases at J; junction bases unmatched: 5. CDR1 and CDR2 from the germline V gene are SGHDN and FVKESK. The CDR3 loop reads CASSQVAGERQETQYF. CDR3 in DNA: TGTGCCAGCAGCCAAGTAGCGGGAGAGAGACAAGAGACCCAGTACTTC.

V is TRBV21-1 and J is TRBJ2-1. TRBV21-1 is given as a pseudogene. The CDR3 loop spans 18 amino acids. The DNA for the CDR3 is TGTGCCAGCAGCAAAGGGGGCCGGTGGCAGGAGGTGGTCAATGAGCAGTTCTTC. It codes for CASSKGGRWQEVVNEQFF.

This chain links TRBV18 with TRBJ2-2, with D perhaps TRBD1 (5 bases). Trimming removed 3 bases from V and 8 bases from J, with 16 bases in between. This CDR3 has 15 amino acids. Germline V gene sequence: CDR1 KGHSH, CDR2 LQKENI. CDR3 protein: CASSPLIVQGGELFF. Written as DNA, the CDR3 is TGTGCCAGCTCACCTTTGATCGTCCAGGGTGGGGAGCTGTTTTTT.

The chain is built from TRBV2 and TRBJ2-1, with TRBD2 matching 8 bases. Germline V lookup: CDR1 SNHLY, CDR2 FYNNEI. Trimming removed 2 bases from V and 15 bases from J; junction bases left unmatched: 6. There are 12 residues in the CDR3. The CDR3 sequence is CASSELAGSMFF. The CDR3 DNA sequence: TGTGCCAGCAGTGAACTAGCGGGTAGTATGTTCTTC.

This chain uses TRBV6-5 with TRBJ1-1; D is undetermined. The CDR3 length is 15 residues. Germline loops: CDR1 MNHEY, CDR2 SVGAGI. V shed 0 bases and J shed 4 bases, with 12 bases lying between them. The CDR3 here is CASSYSPRWSTEAFF. The CDR3 bases are TGTGCCAGCAGTTACTCACCAAGGTGGAGCACTGAAGCTTTCTTT.

V and J are TRBV18 and TRBJ1-2; D uncertain. The germline V gene has CDR1 KGHSH and CDR2 LQKENI. V was clipped by 4 bases and J by 3 bases, with 9 bases between them. The CDR3 spans 13 residues. The CDR3 protein is CASSQDKDYGYTF. CDR3 bases: TGTGCCAGCTCACAAGACAAGGACTATGGCTACACCTTC.

The chain combines TRBV7-9 with TRBJ2-5; unclear D gene. Germline assignment: CDR1 SEHNR and CDR2 FQNEAQ (reference sequence). CDR3 length: 15 residues. The V end lost 1 base, the J end lost 5 bases, and 14 bases lay between the germline ends. CDR3 sequence: CASSLGGGGDETQYF. The CDR3 nucleotides are TGTGCCAGCAGCTTAGGCGGTGGTGGAGACGAGACCCAGTACTTC.

The V call is TRBV11-2, the J call TRBJ1-4, with D uncertain. In germline, CDR1 is SGHAT, CDR2 FQNNGV. Trimming took 5 bases from V and 8 from J, leaving 9 bases between them. This CDR3 spans 12 amino acids. This CDR3 is CASSPRGEKLFF. The DNA of the CDR3 is TGTGCCAGCAGCCCCCGTGGGGAAAAACTGTTTTTT.

The J gene is TRBJ2-3, the V gene TRBV19; D gene uncertain. The CDR3 runs to 14 residues. The germline V and J ends were trimmed by 1 base and 7 bases, with 12 bases remaining between them. Germline CDR1 reads LNHDA; CDR2 reads SQIVND (reference sequence). The CDR3: CASSIGIVANTQYF. CDR3 DNA: TGTGCCAGTAGTATAGGGATTGTCGCGAATACGCAGTATTTT.

This clone was found a few times. This chain uses TRBV5-6 with TRBJ2-2; no clear D. The germline V gene has CDR1 SGHDT and CDR2 YYEEEE. Trimming took off 4 bases at V and 4 bases at J, with 8 bases between the two ends. This CDR3 is 13 amino acids long. The CDR3 nucleotides read TGTGCCAGCAGCCCTGAAGTCACCGGGGAGCTGTTTTTT. Translated, it gives CASSPEVTGELFF.

The CDR3 nucleotides read TGTGCCAGCAGTCCGAAGGGGACAGGGGATCAAGATACGCAGTATTTT. Its protein is CASSPKGTGDQDTQYF. This chain connects TRBV6-6 to TRBJ2-3; 10 nucleotides agree with TRBD1. CDR3 length: 16 residues. J lost 5 bases, V lost 5 bases, and 10 bases had no gene match. Germline-derived CDR1 and CDR2 are MNHNY and SVGAGI (reference sequence).

The sample holds one count of this clone. The V call is TRBV9, the J call TRBJ2-3; D unclear. The V gene's germline CDR1 is SGDLS and CDR2 YYNGEE. This CDR3 contains 13 residues. V lost 8 bases to trimming and J lost 3 bases, with 13 bases between them. CDR3 nucleotides: TGTGCCAGGACCGCCCCCTGGACAGATACGCAGTATTTT. Translated: CARTAPWTDTQYF. The entire variable domain, with the rest obtained from reference TRBV9 and TRBJ2-3, is as follows: DSGVTQTPKHLITATGQRVTLRCSPRSGDLSVYWYQQSLDQGLQFLIQYYNGEERAKGNILERFSAQQFPDLHSELNLSSLELGDSALYFCARTAPWTDTQYFGPGTRLTVL.

This clone has more than one count but fewer than ten. This rearrangement joins TRBV19 to TRBJ1-1; no definite D call. This CDR3 is 13 amino acids long. Trimming took 3 bases from V and 5 from J, leaving 10 bases between them. Germline V gene sequence: CDR1 LNHDA, CDR2 SQIVND (reference sequence). CDR3 in DNA: TGTGCCAGTAGTATGGCACGGGGTACTGAAGCTTTCTTT. This translates into CASSMARGTEAFF.

This clone was observed a handful of times. CDR3 DNA sequence: TGTGCCAGCAGTTTGGAGAGAAACTTTCAGCCCCAGCATTTT. Translated, it gives CASSLERNFQPQHF. The chain recombines TRBV6-6 with TRBJ1-5; D gene unclear. V was cut by 4 bases and J by 6 bases, with 13 bases left in between. Germline loops: CDR1 MNHNY, CDR2 SVGAGI (reference sequence). The CDR3 is 14 amino acids.

The V call is TRBV27, the J call TRBJ2-3; D remains ambiguous. The germline CDR1 and CDR2 sequences are MNHEY and SMNVEV (reference sequence). The CDR3 contains 16 residues. Trimming took off 3 bases at V and 1 base at J, with 14 bases between the two ends. This CDR3 reads CASSFVLARGTDTQYF. The CDR3, as DNA: TGTGCCAGCAGTTTTGTTTTGGCACGGGGCACAGATACGCAGTATTTT.

V and J are TRBV18 and TRBJ1-1; the D gene is possibly TRBD1 (5 bases). This CDR3 has 14 amino acids. Trimming pared 3 bases from V and 5 bases from J, leaving 13 bases between. Germline V gene data show CDR1 as KGHSH and CDR2 as LQKENI. The CDR3 loop reads CASSPAMTVTEAFF. CDR3 sequence (DNA): TGTGCCAGCTCACCTGCGATGACAGTGACTGAAGCTTTCTTT.

The chain joins TRBV5-1 to TRBJ2-7; 7 positions match TRBD1. The CDR3 covers 13 residues. V lost 6 bases, J lost 4 bases, and 7 bases stayed unmatched. The germline gives CDR1 SGHRS, CDR2 YFSETQ. The CDR3 reads CASTGQTYYEQYF. CDR3 nucleotides: TGCGCCAGCACGGGACAGACCTATTACGAGCAGTACTTC.

V usage is TRBV7-8 and J usage is TRBJ1-1; D not resolved. This CDR3 is built from 13 residues. Trimming removed 1 base from V and 4 bases from J, with 7 bases in between. Germline CDR1 is SGHVS and CDR2 is FQNEAQ. The DNA of the CDR3 is TGTGCCAGCAGCTTAGGGGCTGGCACTGAAGCTTTCTTT. It specifies CASSLGAGTEAFF.